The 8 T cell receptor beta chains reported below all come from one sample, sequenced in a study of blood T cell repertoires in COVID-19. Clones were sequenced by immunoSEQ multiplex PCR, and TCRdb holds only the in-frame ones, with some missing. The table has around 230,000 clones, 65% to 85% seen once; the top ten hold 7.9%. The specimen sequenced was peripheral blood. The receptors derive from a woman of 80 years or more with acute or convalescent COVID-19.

The CDR3 DNA sequence: TGTGCCAGCAGCTTATCAGGGGGCGGCAATCAGCCCCAGCATTTT. Its protein is CASSLSGGGNQPQHF. The chain is built from TRBV7-9 and TRBJ1-5, with 8 bases lining up with TRBD1. The germline V gene encodes CDR1 SEHNR and CDR2 FQNEAQ (reference sequence). After removal of 2 bases from V and 2 bases from J, the junction contained 2 bases not matched to a gene. CDR3 size: 15 residues.

The CDR3: CSVLGQLSSYEQYF. Here the CDR3 DNA reads TGCAGCGTGCTGGGACAGCTTAGCTCCTACGAGCAGTACTTC. The V and J genes are TRBV29-1 and TRBJ2-7; TRBD1 matches 7 bases. CDR1 SQVTM and CDR2 ANQGSEA come from the germline V gene. The CDR3 totals 14 residues. The V gene end was trimmed by 6 bases and the J gene end by 0 bases; junction bases not matched to a gene: 8.

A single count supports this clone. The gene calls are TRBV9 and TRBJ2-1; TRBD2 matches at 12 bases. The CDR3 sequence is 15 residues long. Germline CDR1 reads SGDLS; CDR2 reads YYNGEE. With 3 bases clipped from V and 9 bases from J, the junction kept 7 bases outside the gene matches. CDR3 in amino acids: CASSASGRAGIEQFF. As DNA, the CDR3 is TGTGCCAGCAGCGCTAGCGGGAGGGCCGGTATTGAGCAGTTCTTC.

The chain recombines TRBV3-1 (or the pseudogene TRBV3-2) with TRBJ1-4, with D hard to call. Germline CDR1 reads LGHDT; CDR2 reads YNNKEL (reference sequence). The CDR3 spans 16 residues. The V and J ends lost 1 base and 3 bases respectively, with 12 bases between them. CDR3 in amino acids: CASSQGVRRANEKLFF. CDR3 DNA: TGTGCCAGCAGCCAAGGGGTCCGGCGGGCTAATGAAAAACTGTTTTTT.

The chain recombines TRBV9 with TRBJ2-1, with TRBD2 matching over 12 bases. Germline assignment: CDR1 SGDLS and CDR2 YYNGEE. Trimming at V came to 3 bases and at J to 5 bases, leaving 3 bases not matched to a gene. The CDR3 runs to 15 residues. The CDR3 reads CASSGWTSGDNEQFF. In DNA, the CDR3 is TGTGCCAGCAGCGGGTGGACTAGCGGGGACAATGAGCAGTTCTTC.

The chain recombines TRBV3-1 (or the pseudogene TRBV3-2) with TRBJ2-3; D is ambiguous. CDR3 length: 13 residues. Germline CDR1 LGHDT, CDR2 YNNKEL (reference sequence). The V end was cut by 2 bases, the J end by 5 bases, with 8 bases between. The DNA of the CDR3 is TGTGCCAGCAGCCAAATGCCGGGAGATACGCAGTATTTT. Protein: CASSQMPGDTQYF.

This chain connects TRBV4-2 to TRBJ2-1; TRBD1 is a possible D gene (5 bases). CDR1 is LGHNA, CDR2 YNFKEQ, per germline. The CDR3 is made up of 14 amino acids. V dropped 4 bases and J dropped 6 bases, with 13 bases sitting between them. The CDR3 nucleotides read TGTGCCAGCAGCCCGAAACAGGAGATCAATGAGCAGTTCTTC. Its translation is CASSPKQEINEQFF.

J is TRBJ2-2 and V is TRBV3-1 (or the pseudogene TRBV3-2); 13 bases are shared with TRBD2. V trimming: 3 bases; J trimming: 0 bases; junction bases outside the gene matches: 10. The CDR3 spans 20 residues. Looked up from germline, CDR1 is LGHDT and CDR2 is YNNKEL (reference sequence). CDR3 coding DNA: TGTGCCAGCAGCCATTTGGTCGGGACTAGCGGGGATCCGAACACCGGGGAGCTGTTTTTT. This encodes CASSHLVGTSGDPNTGELFF.